This TCR beta chain originates from a study of T cell responses to AZD1222 COVID-19 vaccine (dated by TCRdb to the early 2020s). Concerning the study at large: AZD1222 recipients given second doses at about 4 weeks or at about 12 weeks were pooled, since spike-specific TCR depth and breadth were not found to differ between the two schedules. A total of over 230 trial participants underwent TCR sequencing, of whom roughly 210 received two doses of AZD1222 and 26 received two doses of the MenACWY control vaccine. Trial participants were enrolled by age into subgroups of 18-55, 56-69 and 70-plus years, and roughly 160, 29 and 62 TCR-sequenced participants, respectively, were included in these subgroups.

Concerning this clone: Its target antigen remains unknown. No quality values exist for individual bases; no much larger clone is one base distant.

The sample's time point, from its label and the paper: baseline before first vaccination. The vaccinee samples were drawn from two UK trials, COV001 and COV002, one of which was a single-blind randomized controlled phase 2/3 trial testing AZD1222 (ChAdOx1 nCoV-19) in healthy adults. For TCRbeta chain sequencing, PBMC samples from trial participants were taken at day 0 and at day 28 after the second dose. The germline V end is reduced by 7 bases and the J end by 4 bases; junction bases left unmatched: 12. CDR1 LNHDA and CDR2 SQIVND are derived from the germline V gene (reference sequence). There are 16 amino acids in the CDR3, from cysteine to phenylalanine inclusive. CDR3 DNA is the only sequence kept; it has 48 bases, read in frame from the first base. The CDR3 regions of human TCRbeta chains were analyzed by immunosequencing. As for how the authors treated the data: TCRs in the repertoires were matched against a reference library of SARS-CoV-2-specific TCRs that had been generated with the MIRA antigen-specificity platform. Breadth meant the fraction of unique TCRs that were SARS-CoV-2-associated, whereas depth meant the fraction of total T cells that were SARS-CoV-2-associated. Each spike-specific TCR was assigned to its reactive spike region and to a CD4 or CD8 class using the MIRA data. Log10-transformed breadth and depth values were compared by one-way ANOVA with Sidak's multiple comparisons tests. TCRdb carries this immuneACCESS record with in-frame sequences only. Its versions omit some clonotypes, under half of them owing to an unresolved V gene in the studies checked, with the rest unexplained. For V, J and clone size, that table is used; D and trimming come from the DNA. The sample contains about 160,000 clones, around 90% of them found a single time. Approximately 2% of the sample comes from the top ten.

Overall results and qualifications from the work: After two AZD1222 doses, spike-specific TCR breadth and depth were significantly higher than at day 0 and than in MenACWY recipients. In the small 56-69-year group, the increase in depth fell short of significance, most likely because of low power. Nearly half of unique spike-specific TCRs reportedly recognized epitopes outside regions mutated in the B.1.351 and B.1.1.7 variants. Participants were mostly white British and included more females than males, and it was suggested by the authors that clonal diversity may have been underestimated. The vaccine-associated CD4 TCRs covered the entire spike protein, and the dominant responses fell in regions 160-218 and 743-854. Because no day 14 peak-response samples were available, the repertoires could be characterized only after the peak T cell response. Only a handful of AZD1222 recipients were SARS-CoV-2 seropositive at baseline, limiting conclusions about previously exposed vaccinees.

The sequence is built from TRBV19 and TRBJ1-2; 10 of the junction bases match TRBD1. The source is an adult in good health. Sequences were derived from peripheral blood, sampled on day 0 of AZD1222 vaccination. The CDR3 protein sequence reads: CASTHQGQGNGYGYTF. Here is the DNA: TGTGCCAGTACCCATCAGGGACAGGGGAACGGCTATGGCTACACCTTC.